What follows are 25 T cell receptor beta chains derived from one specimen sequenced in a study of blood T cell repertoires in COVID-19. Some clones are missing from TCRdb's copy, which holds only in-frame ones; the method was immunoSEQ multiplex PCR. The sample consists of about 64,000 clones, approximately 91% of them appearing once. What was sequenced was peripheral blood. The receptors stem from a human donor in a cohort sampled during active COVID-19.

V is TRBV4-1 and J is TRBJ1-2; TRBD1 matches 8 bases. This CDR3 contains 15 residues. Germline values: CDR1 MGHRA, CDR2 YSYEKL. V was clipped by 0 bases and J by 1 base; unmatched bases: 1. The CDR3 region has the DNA TGCGCCAGCAGCCAAGAACAGGGGGATAACTATGGCTACACCTTC. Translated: CASSQEQGDNYGYTF.

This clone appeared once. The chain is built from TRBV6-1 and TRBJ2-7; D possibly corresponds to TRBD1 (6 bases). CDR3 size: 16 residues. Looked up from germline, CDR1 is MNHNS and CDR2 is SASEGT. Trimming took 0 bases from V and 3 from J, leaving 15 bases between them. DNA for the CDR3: TGTGCCAGCAGTGAAGCGCAAGGGGGAAGGAGCTACGAGCAGTACTTC. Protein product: CASSEAQGGRSYEQYF.

CDR3 region: CSARRRGEQYF. The CDR3, as DNA: TGCAGTGCTAGACGACGAGGTGAGCAGTACTTC. The J gene is TRBJ2-7, the V gene TRBV20-1, with no clear D. This CDR3 has 11 residues. Deletions cut 2 bases from V and 7 bases from J, with 9 bases between. Germline V gene data show CDR1 as DFQATT and CDR2 as SNEGSKA (reference sequence).

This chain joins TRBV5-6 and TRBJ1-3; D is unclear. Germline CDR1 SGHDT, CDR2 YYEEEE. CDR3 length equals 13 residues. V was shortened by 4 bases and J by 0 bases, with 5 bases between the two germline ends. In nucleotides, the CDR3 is TGTGCCAGCAGCCTTTCCTCTGGAAACACCATATATTTT. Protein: CASSLSSGNTIYF.

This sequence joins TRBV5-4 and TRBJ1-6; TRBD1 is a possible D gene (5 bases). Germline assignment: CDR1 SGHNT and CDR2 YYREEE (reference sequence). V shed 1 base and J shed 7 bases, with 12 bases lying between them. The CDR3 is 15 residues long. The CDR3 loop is CASSLYGGQNSPLHF. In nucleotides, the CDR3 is TGTGCCAGCAGCTTGTATGGCGGACAAAATTCACCCCTCCACTTT.

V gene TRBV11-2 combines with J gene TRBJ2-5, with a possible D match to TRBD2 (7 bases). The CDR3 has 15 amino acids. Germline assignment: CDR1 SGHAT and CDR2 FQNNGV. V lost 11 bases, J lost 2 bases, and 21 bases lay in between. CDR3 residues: CASNGRGLVQETQYF. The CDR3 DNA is TGTGCCTCAAACGGGCGGGGGCTAGTTCAAGAGACCCAGTACTTC.

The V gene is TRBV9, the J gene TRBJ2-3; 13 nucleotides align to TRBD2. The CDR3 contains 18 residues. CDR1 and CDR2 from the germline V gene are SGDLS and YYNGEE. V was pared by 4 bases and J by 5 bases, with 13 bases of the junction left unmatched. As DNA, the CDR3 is TGTGCCAGCAGCCGAGGACTAGCGGGAGTTTTTGAAGAAGATACGCAGTATTTT. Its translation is CASSRGLAGVFEEDTQYF.

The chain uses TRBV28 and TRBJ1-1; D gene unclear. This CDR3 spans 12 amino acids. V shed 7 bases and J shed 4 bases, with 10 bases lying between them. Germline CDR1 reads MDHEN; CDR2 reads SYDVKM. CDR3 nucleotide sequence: TGTGCCAGCACTGCGGTTCGCACTGAAGCTTTCTTT. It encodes CASTAVRTEAFF.

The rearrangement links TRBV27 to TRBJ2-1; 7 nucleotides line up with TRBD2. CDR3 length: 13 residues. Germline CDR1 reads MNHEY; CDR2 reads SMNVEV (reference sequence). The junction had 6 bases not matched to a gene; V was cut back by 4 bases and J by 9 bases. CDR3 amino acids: CASSSVGGGEQFF. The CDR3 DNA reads TGTGCCAGCAGTTCGGTGGGGGGGGGTGAGCAGTTCTTC.

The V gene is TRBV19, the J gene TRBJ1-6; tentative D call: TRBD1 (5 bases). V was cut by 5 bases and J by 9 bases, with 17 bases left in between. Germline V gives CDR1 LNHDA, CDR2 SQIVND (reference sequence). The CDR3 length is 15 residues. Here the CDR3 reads CASSRPGVSGSPLHF. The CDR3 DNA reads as TGTGCCAGTAGTCGACCGGGGGTAAGCGGTTCACCCCTCCACTTT. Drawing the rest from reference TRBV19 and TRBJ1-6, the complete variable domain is DGGITQSPKYLFRKEGQNVTLSCEQNLNHDAMYWYRQDPGQGLRLIYYSQIVNDFQKGDIAEGYSVSREKKESFPLTVTSAQKNPTAFYLCASSRPGVSGSPLHFGNGTRLTVT.

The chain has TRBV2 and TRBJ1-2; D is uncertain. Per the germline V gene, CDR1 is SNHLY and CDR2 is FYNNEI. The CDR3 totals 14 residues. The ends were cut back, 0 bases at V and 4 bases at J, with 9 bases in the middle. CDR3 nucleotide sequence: TGTGCCAGCAGTGAAGCGCTAGGCAGCTATGGCTACACCTTC. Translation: CASSEALGSYGYTF. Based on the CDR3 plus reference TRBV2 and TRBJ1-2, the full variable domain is EPEVTQTPSHQVTQMGQEVILRCVPISNHLYFYWYRQILGQKVEFLVSFYNNEISEKSEIFDDQFSVERPDGSNFTLKIRSTKLEDSAMYFCASSEALGSYGYTFGSGTRLTVV.

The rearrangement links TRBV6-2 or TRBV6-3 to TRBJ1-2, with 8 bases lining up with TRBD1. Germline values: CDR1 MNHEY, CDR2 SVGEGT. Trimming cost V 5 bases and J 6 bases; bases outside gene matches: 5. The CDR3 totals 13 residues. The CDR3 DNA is TGTGCCAGCAGTCGGACAGGGTCGGATGGCTACACCTTC. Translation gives CASSRTGSDGYTF.

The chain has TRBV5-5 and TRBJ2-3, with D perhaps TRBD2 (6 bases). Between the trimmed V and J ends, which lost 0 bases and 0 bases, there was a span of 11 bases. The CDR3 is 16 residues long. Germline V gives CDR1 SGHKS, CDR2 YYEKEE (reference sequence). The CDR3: CASSLERGLSTDTQYF. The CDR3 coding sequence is TGTGCCAGCAGCTTGGAACGGGGACTGAGCACAGATACGCAGTATTTT.

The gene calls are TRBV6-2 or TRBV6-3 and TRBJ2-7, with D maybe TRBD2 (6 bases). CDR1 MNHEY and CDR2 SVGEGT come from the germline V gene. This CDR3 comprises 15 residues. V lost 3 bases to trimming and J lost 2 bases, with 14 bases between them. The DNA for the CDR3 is TGTGCCAGCAGTTATGGGCTAGCGAGAGCCTACGAGCAGTACTTC. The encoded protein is CASSYGLARAYEQYF.

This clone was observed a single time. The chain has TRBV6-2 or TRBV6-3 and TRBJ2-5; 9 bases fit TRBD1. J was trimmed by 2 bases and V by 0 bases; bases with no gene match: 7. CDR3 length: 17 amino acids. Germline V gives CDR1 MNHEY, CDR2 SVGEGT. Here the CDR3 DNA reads TGTGCCAGCAGTTACTCGACGACAGGGGGTCGGCAAGAGACCCAGTACTTC. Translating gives CASSYSTTGGRQETQYF.

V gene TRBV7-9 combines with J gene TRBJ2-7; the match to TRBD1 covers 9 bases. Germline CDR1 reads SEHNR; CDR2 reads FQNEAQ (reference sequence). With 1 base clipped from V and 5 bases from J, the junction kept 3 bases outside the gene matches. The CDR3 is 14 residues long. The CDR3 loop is CASSLGDRDDEQYF. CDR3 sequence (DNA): TGTGCCAGCAGCTTAGGGGACAGGGACGACGAGCAGTACTTC. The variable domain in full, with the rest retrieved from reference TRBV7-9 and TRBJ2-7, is DTGVSQNPRHKITKRGQNVTFRCDPISEHNRLYWYRQTLGQGPEFLTYFQNEAQLEKSRLLSDRFSAERPKGSFSTLEIQRTEQGDSAMYLCASSLGDRDDEQYFGPGTRLTVT.

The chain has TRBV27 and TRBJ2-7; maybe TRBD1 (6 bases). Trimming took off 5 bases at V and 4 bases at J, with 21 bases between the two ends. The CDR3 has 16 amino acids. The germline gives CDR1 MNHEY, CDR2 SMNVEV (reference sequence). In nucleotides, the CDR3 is TGTGCCAGCAGTCGACGACAGGTCACTAAATCATACGAGCAGTACTTC. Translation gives CASSRRQVTKSYEQYF.

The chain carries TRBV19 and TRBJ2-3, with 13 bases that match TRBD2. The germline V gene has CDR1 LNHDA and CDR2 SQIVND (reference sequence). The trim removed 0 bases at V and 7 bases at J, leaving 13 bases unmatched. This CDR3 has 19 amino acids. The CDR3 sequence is CASSIEAAGLAGALNTQYF. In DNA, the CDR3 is TGTGCCAGTAGTATAGAGGCCGCCGGACTAGCGGGAGCGTTGAATACGCAGTATTTT.

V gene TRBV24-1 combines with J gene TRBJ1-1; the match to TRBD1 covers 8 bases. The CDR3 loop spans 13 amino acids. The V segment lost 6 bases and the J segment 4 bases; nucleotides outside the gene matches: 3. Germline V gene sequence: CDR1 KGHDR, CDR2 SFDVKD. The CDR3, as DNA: TGTGCCACCAGTCCCGGACAGGGCACTGAAGCTTTCTTT. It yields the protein CATSPGQGTEAFF.

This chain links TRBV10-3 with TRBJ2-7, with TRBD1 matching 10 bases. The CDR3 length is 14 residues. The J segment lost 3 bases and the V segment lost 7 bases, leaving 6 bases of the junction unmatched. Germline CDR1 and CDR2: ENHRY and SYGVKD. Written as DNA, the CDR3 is TGTGCCATCAACCCCGGGACAGGGGACTACGAGCAGTACTTC. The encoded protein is CAINPGTGDYEQYF.

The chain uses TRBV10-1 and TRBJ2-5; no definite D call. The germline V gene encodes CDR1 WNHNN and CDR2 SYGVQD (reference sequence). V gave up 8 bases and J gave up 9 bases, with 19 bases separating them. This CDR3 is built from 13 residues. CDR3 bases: TGCGCCAGCGCGGTGGATCGGTCCGCGGCCCAGTACTTC. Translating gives CASAVDRSAAQYF.

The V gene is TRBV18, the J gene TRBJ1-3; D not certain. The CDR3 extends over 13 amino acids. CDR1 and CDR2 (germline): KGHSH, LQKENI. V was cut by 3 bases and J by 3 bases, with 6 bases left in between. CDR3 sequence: CASSPPGGNTIYF. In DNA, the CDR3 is TGTGCCAGCTCACCTCCAGGTGGAAACACCATATATTTT.

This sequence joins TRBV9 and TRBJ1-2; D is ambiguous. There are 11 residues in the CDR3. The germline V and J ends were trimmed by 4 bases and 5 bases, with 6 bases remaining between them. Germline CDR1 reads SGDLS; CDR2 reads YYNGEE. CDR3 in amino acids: CASSINYGYTF. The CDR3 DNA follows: TGTGCCAGCAGCATTAATTATGGCTACACCTTC.

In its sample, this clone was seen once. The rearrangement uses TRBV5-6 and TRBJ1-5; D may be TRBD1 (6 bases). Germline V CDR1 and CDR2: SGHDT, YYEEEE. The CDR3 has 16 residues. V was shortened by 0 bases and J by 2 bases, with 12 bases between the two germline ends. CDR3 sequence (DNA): TGTGCCAGCAGCTTGGCGGGGGCGGGAGGCAATCAGCCCCAGCATTTT. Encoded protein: CASSLAGAGGNQPQHF.

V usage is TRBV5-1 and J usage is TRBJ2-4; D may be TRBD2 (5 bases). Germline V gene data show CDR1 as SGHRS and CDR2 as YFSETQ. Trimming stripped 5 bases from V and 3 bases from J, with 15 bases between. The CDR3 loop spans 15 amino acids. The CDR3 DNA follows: TGCGCCAGCAGTTTATCAGGAGGAGGCAAAAACATTCAGTACTTC. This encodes CASSLSGGGKNIQYF.